The 27 T cell receptor beta chains below all came from one sample that was sequenced in a study of T cells in Graves' hyperthyroidism and ophthalmopathy. Researchers amplified the TCR beta CDR3 regions from RNA transcripts. TCR CDR3 regions were first amplified by RT-PCR with HTBI primers. TCRdb ran MiXCR on the multiplex PCR reads and lists one entry per CDR3 protein. The sample includes 300,000 to 350,000 distinct CDR3 sequences, roughly 13% of them seen just once. Sequenced input: blood. Receptors originate from a woman aged 25 to 39 with Graves' hyperthyroidism.

The chain uses TRBV19 and TRBJ1-2; possible D gene TRBD1, 5 bases. Germline CDR1 reads LNHDA; CDR2 reads SQIVND (reference sequence). The CDR3 consists of 14 residues. Trimming took 9 bases from V and 10 from J, leaving 24 bases between them. The chain's CDR3 is CASTTRGPQEDYTF. The CDR3 nucleotides read TGTGCCAGCACTACGAGGGGACCTCAAGAGGACTACACCTTC. The full variable domain, completed using reference TRBV19 and TRBJ1-2, is DGGITQSPKYLFRKEGQNVTLSCEQNLNHDAMYWYRQDPGQGLRLIYYSQIVNDFQKGDIAEGYSVSREKKESFPLTVTSAQKNPTAFYLCASTTRGPQEDYTFGSGTRLTVV.

This clonotype has a handful of counts. The conserved closing phenylalanine or tryptophan is absent in this CDR3, likely reflecting a read error. The chain is built from TRBV12-3 or TRBV12-4 and TRBJ2-7, with a possible D match to TRBD2 (5 bases). The V end lost 3 bases, the J end lost 1 base, and 13 bases lay between the germline ends. The CDR3 covers 15 residues. The CDR3 here is CASSFGRVVSYEQYL. The CDR3 bases are TGTGCCAGCAGTTTTGGGCGGGTGGTTTCCTACGAGCAGTACCTC.

This clonotype came up many times. V usage is TRBV12-3 or TRBV12-4 and J usage is TRBJ2-5; TRBD1 agrees at 7 bases. Germline trimming cut 6 bases from V and 5 bases from J; bases unmatched to any gene: 9. The CDR3 runs to 14 residues. DNA for the CDR3: TGTGCCAGCAGCTGGGACAGATCCGGGGAGACCCAGTACTTC. Protein: CASSWDRSGETQYF.

This clonotype was picked up many times. This rearrangement joins TRBV28 to TRBJ2-1, with D unclear. The germline V and J ends were trimmed by 4 bases and 0 bases, with 10 bases remaining between them. The length of the CDR3 is 15 residues. Germline CDR1 MDHEN, CDR2 SYDVKM. The CDR3 DNA is TGTGCCAGCAGTTCTTGGGGTAGCTCCTACAATGAGCAGTTCTTC. Translated: CASSSWGSSYNEQFF.

This clonotype was counted only a few times. V is TRBV20-1 and J is TRBJ2-5, with 11 bases fitting TRBD2. This CDR3 has 16 amino acids. The germline gives CDR1 DFQATT, CDR2 SNEGSKA (reference sequence). Germline trimming cut 6 bases from V and 2 bases from J; bases unmatched to any gene: 11. The CDR3 DNA reads as TGCAGTGCACAACAACTAGCGGGAGAGAAACAAGAGACCCAGTACTTC. Residues: CSAQQLAGEKQETQYF.

This clonotype was seen ten or more times. DNA of the CDR3: TGTGCCAGCTCACTCTGGCCGGGCAGGTTGCGGTCGGGCACTGAAGCTTTCTTT. Protein: CASSLWPGRLRSGTEAFF. The chain recombines TRBV18 with TRBJ1-1; D uncertain. Per germline, CDR1 KGHSH and CDR2 LQKENI. V was shortened by 4 bases and J by 4 bases, with 25 bases between the two germline ends. The CDR3 runs 18 residues.

There are a few counts of this clonotype. The chain joins TRBV30 to TRBJ1-3; 8 nucleotides match TRBD1. Germline V gene sequence: CDR1 GTSNPN, CDR2 SVGIG (reference sequence). Germline trimming cut 0 bases from V and 0 bases from J; bases unmatched to any gene: 10. The CDR3 loop spans 18 amino acids. CDR3 loop: CAWSVLRTGPVSGNTIYF. In DNA, the CDR3 is TGTGCCTGGAGTGTACTAAGGACAGGGCCGGTCTCTGGAAACACCATATATTTT.

The table lists this clonotype with many counts. The V and J genes are TRBV11-2 and TRBJ2-6, with 7 nucleotides matching TRBD2. Germline CDR1 SGHAT, CDR2 FQNNGV. The V gene end was trimmed by 5 bases and the J gene end by 0 bases; junction bases not matched to a gene: 10. The length of the CDR3 is 18 residues. The CDR3 loop is CASSLGLTSLSGANVLTF. DNA of the CDR3: TGTGCCAGCAGCCTAGGGCTGACTAGCCTCTCTGGGGCCAACGTCCTGACTTTC.

This clonotype was detected a few times. The rearrangement uses TRBV7-2 and TRBJ2-3; D is unclear. Germline V gene lookup returns CDR1 SGHTA and CDR2 FQGNSA. The V end was cut by 1 base, the J end by 4 bases, with 9 bases between. The CDR3 totals 14 residues. This CDR3 is CASSLGSLADTQYF. DNA for the CDR3: TGTGCCAGCAGCTTAGGGTCTTTAGCAGATACGCAGTATTTT.

The chain is built from TRBV7-2 and TRBJ2-2, with D tentatively TRBD1 (6 bases). The V gene lost 1 base and the J gene lost 3 bases, with 12 bases spanning the gap. The CDR3 covers 16 residues. The V gene's germline CDR1 is SGHTA and CDR2 FQGNSA. Here the CDR3 reads CASSLELGADTGELFF. The CDR3 DNA follows: TGTGCCAGCAGCTTAGAATTGGGGGCGGACACCGGGGAGCTGTTTTTT. Full variable domain (missing parts from reference TRBV7-2 and TRBJ2-2): GAGVSQSPSNKVTEKGKDVELRCDPISGHTALYWYRQSLGQGLEFLIYFQGNSAPDKSGLPSDRFSAERTGGSVSTLTIQRTQQEDSAVYLCASSLELGADTGELFFGEGSRLTVL.

This CDR3 is CASCPGTGAYEQYF. The CDR3 region has the DNA TGTGCCAGCTGTCCCGGGACGGGAGCCTACGAGCAGTACTTC. This sequence joins TRBV27 and TRBJ2-7, with D perhaps matching TRBD2 (6 bases). The V end lost 8 bases, the J end lost 2 bases, and 16 bases lay between the germline ends. The CDR3 extends over 14 amino acids. Germline CDR1 reads MNHEY; CDR2 reads SMNVEV (reference sequence).

This clonotype has just a few counts. One base away lies a much larger clone, so this may be a sequencing read error. The CDR3 reads CASSSYTGGQETQYF. In DNA form, the CDR3 reads TGTGCCAGCAGCTCCTATACAGGGGGCCAAGAGACCCAGTACTTC. The chain couples TRBV7-8 to TRBJ2-5; the match to TRBD1 covers 8 bases. This CDR3 comprises 15 residues. Trimming cost V 4 bases and J 1 base; bases outside gene matches: 5. Germline CDR1 SGHVS, CDR2 FQNEAQ.

This clonotype appeared a few times. The V gene is TRBV27, the J gene TRBJ1-5, with a possible D match to TRBD1 (5 bases). In germline, CDR1 is MNHEY, CDR2 SMNVEV (reference sequence). The germline V and J ends were trimmed by 5 bases and 7 bases, with 12 bases remaining between them. The CDR3 length is 13 residues. The CDR3 DNA reads TGTGCCAGCAGTGGGGGGGTCGGGCAGCCCCAGCATTTT. Translated, it gives CASSGGVGQPQHF.

This clonotype was observed many times. V gene TRBV6-1 combines with J gene TRBJ1-1; the D is unclear. The V gene's germline CDR1 is MNHNS and CDR2 SASEGT. Deletions cut 8 bases from V and 3 bases from J, with 10 bases between. The CDR3 length is 12 residues. The CDR3 spells CASDPWDTEAFF. The CDR3 DNA reads as TGTGCCAGCGATCCCTGGGACACTGAAGCTTTCTTT.

This clonotype has a handful of counts. The chain links TRBV6-1 to TRBJ1-4; maybe TRBD1 (6 bases). The CDR3 length is 16 residues. V was clipped by 6 bases and J by 4 bases, with 18 bases between them. Germline CDR1 and CDR2: MNHNS and SASEGT. The CDR3 DNA is TGTGCCAGCAGCCGCCGGGACAAGGGCAATAATGAAAAACTGTTTTTT. This encodes CASSRRDKGNNEKLFF.

This clonotype was seen many times. This chain links TRBV12-5 with TRBJ2-7, with D possibly matching TRBD1 (6 bases). V was clipped by 6 bases and J by 6 bases, with 12 bases between them. Looked up from germline, CDR1 is LGHNT and CDR2 is FRNRAP. The CDR3 runs 12 residues. CDR3 sequence reads: CASGLTGGEQYF. CDR3 coding DNA: TGTGCTAGTGGCTTGACAGGCGGCGAGCAGTACTTC.

This clonotype was observed at least ten times. The chain carries TRBV2 and TRBJ1-2, with D possibly TRBD1 on 5 matching bases. V dropped 4 bases and J dropped 11 bases, with 11 bases sitting between them. Germline assignment: CDR1 SNHLY and CDR2 FYNNEI. This CDR3 is 11 amino acids long. The CDR3: CASSAGRWYTF. The CDR3 nucleotides read TGTGCCAGCAGTGCAGGGAGATGGTACACCTTC. Variable domain in full (rest from reference TRBV2 and TRBJ1-2): EPEVTQTPSHQVTQMGQEVILRCVPISNHLYFYWYRQILGQKVEFLVSFYNNEISEKSEIFDDQFSVERPDGSNFTLKIRSTKLEDSAMYFCASSAGRWYTFGSGTRLTVV.

Regarding this clonotype: This sequence may be a read error, since a much larger clone differs from it by one base. This chain uses TRBV12-3 or TRBV12-4 with TRBJ1-5; D remains ambiguous. The CDR3 totals 17 residues. Trimming cost V 5 bases and J 3 bases, with 20 bases left between them. The chain's CDR3 is CASSVGRSFGNNQPQHF. The DNA for the CDR3 is TGTGCCAGCAGTGTAGGGAGAAGCTTTGGGAACAATCAGCCCCAGCATTTT.

This clonotype was recorded many times. The chain joins TRBV20-1 to TRBJ2-7; 8 positions match TRBD1. The CDR3 sequence is 13 residues long. CDR1 is DFQATT and CDR2 is SNEGSKA in the germline V gene (reference sequence). Trimming took 3 bases from V and 3 from J; bases not matched to a gene: 4. CDR3: CSARQGAIYEQYF. The CDR3 DNA reads TGCAGTGCTAGGCAGGGGGCTATCTACGAGCAGTACTTC.

This clonotype was seen many times. The chain is built from TRBV6-1 and TRBJ2-5; D is perhaps TRBD1 (5 bases). V was clipped by 6 bases and J by 0 bases, with 20 bases between them. CDR3 length: 17 amino acids. Looked up from germline, CDR1 is MNHNS and CDR2 is SASEGT. DNA for the CDR3: TGTGCCAGCAGCGACCGACAGAGACAACAGTACCAAGAGACCCAGTACTTC. This sequence encodes CASSDRQRQQYQETQYF.

This clonotype was recorded at least ten times. This chain links TRBV19 with TRBJ2-4; 8 bases match TRBD2. After removal of 5 bases from V and 2 bases from J, the junction contained 17 bases not matched to a gene. CDR1 is LNHDA and CDR2 is SQIVND in the germline V gene (reference sequence). The CDR3 covers 19 residues. The CDR3 sequence: CASSPVSSGSRGTKNIQYF. In DNA form, the CDR3 reads TGTGCCAGTAGTCCTGTGTCGAGCGGGAGTCGAGGAACCAAAAACATTCAGTACTTC.

This clonotype was picked up a small number of times. The V and J genes are TRBV12-3 or TRBV12-4 and TRBJ2-4; D is undetermined. The germline V and J ends were trimmed by 3 bases and 4 bases, with 7 bases remaining between them. CDR3 size: 13 residues. The CDR3 nucleotides are TGTGCCAGCAGTTTGCGGCAGAAAAACATTCAGTACTTC. It specifies CASSLRQKNIQYF.

This clonotype was seen at least ten times. V gene TRBV7-9 combines with J gene TRBJ2-7; TRBD2 might be the D (5 bases). In germline, CDR1 is SEHNR, CDR2 FQNEAQ (reference sequence). The V and J ends lost 2 bases and 5 bases respectively, with 16 bases between them. The CDR3 covers 15 residues. The chain's CDR3 is CASSLPRGRRDEQYF. CDR3 nucleotides: TGTGCCAGCAGCTTACCCCGCGGGCGCCGGGACGAGCAGTACTTC.

This clonotype was recorded many times. This chain links TRBV28 with TRBJ1-2; 9 bases are a match to TRBD1. Per the germline V gene, CDR1 is MDHEN and CDR2 is SYDVKM. The CDR3 contains 14 residues. V lost 4 bases, J lost 5 bases, and 5 bases stayed unmatched. CDR3 sequence reads: CASSSVGTGYGYTF. As DNA, the CDR3 is TGTGCCAGCAGTTCCGTCGGGACAGGGTATGGCTACACCTTC.

This clonotype was seen at least ten times. V usage is TRBV7-9 and J usage is TRBJ2-1; 7 bases match TRBD1. The CDR3 is 13 amino acids. The V and J ends lost 5 bases and 10 bases, in that order; junction bases with no gene match: 8. The germline gives CDR1 SEHNR, CDR2 FQNEAQ (reference sequence). The DNA for the CDR3 is TGTGCCAGCAGCAGAGACAGGGAAGGGGAGCAGTTCTTC. Translation gives CASSRDREGEQFF. The full variable domain, with the rest looked up from reference TRBV7-9 and TRBJ2-1, is DTGVSQNPRHKITKRGQNVTFRCDPISEHNRLYWYRQTLGQGPEFLTYFQNEAQLEKSRLLSDRFSAERPKGSFSTLEIQRTEQGDSAMYLCASSRDREGEQFFGPGTRLTVL.

At least ten counts were recorded for this clonotype. J is TRBJ2-7 and V is TRBV28, with 8 bases lining up with TRBD2. The CDR3 contains 15 residues. CDR1 and CDR2 (germline): MDHEN, SYDVKM. J was trimmed by 7 bases and V by 5 bases; bases with no gene match: 13. The CDR3 loop is CASSPPGRGSGEQYF. The CDR3 DNA reads as TGTGCCAGCAGTCCTCCCGGGAGGGGGTCTGGGGAGCAGTACTTC.

Ten or more counts support this clonotype. V is TRBV20-1 and J is TRBJ2-3; a possible D gene is TRBD1 (5 bases). CDR3 length: 13 amino acids. Germline-derived CDR1 and CDR2 are DFQATT and SNEGSKA (reference sequence). The CDR3 region has the DNA TGCAGCACCGACAGAGCTAGCACAGATACGCAGTATTTT. Translated: CSTDRASTDTQYF.